Listed below are T cell receptor beta chains from one sample, sequenced in a study of post-analysis software for immune sequencing data. TCRdb itself ran the PCR reads through MiXCR, one entry per CDR3 protein. Of hundreds of thousands of distinct CDR3 sequences listed, around 40% were seen once; the top ten hold more than 1.5%. Sequenced material: blood. Every receptor here comes from a girl aged 10-17 years with multiple sclerosis. Both conserved end residues are part of each CDR3. Each record gives: clone size, J gene, V gene, D gene, CDR3 DNA, CDR3 protein. D genes are given only for firm matches. Clone size is given for some rows only: seen once, a few or many times, or a class if the clone is expanded.

>once|TRBJ2-7|TRBV20-1|TRBD2
TGCAGTGCTAGGACAGGTAGCGGGAGTTACGAGCAGTACTTC
CSARTGSGSYEQYF
>few|TRBJ2-1|TRBV7-6|TRBD2
TGTGCCAGCAGCATGGGACTAGCGAGTTCCCCGGAGTTTGACAATGAGCAGTTCTTC
CASSMGLASSPEFDNEQFF
>NA|TRBJ1-2|TRBV29-1|NA
TGCAGCGTTGAGGTTAACTATGGCTACACCTTC
CSVEVNYGYTF
>NA|TRBJ1-4|TRBV6-5|TRBD1
TGTGCCAGCAGTTACTCGATGCTGGGACAGGGGGCCGGAAAACTGTTTTTT
CASSYSMLGQGAGKLFF
>once|TRBJ2-1|TRBV29-1|NA
TGCAGCGTTGAAGAAGGGACACGTATCCGGCAGTTCTTC
CSVEEGTRIRQFF
>few|TRBJ2-5|TRBV3-1|TRBD2
TGTGCCAGCAGCCATCTACGGGGGGTTGGAGAGACCCAGTACTTC
CASSHLRGVGETQYF
>NA|TRBJ2-4|TRBV6-5|TRBD1
TGTGCCAGCAGGCTGGGACAGGCCACGAACATTCAGTACTTC
CASRLGQATNIQYF
>few|TRBJ2-1|TRBV12-3/TRBV12-4|NA
TGTGCCAGCAGTATCACGAATGAGCAGTTCTTC
CASSITNEQFF
>NA|TRBJ1-6|TRBV20-1|NA
TGCAGTGCCCGGACGGCCAGCTCCTATAATTCACCCCTCCACTTT
CSARTASSYNSPLHF
>NA|TRBJ2-7|TRBV5-1|NA
TGCGCCAGCAGCCCCCAGCTAGGAACGGTTCTGTACTTC
CASSPQLGTVLYF
>few|TRBJ2-7|TRBV30|NA
TGTGCCTGGAGTGGACAAGTCTACGAGCAGTACTTC
CAWSGQVYEQYF
>NA|TRBJ2-1|TRBV5-1|TRBD2
TGCGCCAGCAGCTTGGCCCCTAGCGGGTCCTACAATGAGCAGTTCTTC
CASSLAPSGSYNEQFF
>NA|TRBJ2-1|TRBV5-6|TRBD1
TGTGCCAGCAGCCATCCAAGCGGACAGGGACCCGATAAGCAGTTCTTC
CASSHPSGQGPDKQFF
>NA|TRBJ1-6|TRBV6-5|NA
TGTGCCAGCGGGGCCGGGGGGTTGGGTTCACCCCTCCACTTT
CASGAGGLGSPLHF
>once|TRBJ1-6|TRBV7-9|NA
TGTGCCAGCAGCTTACTTTACCTGGGGGCGCGGGATAATTCACCCCTCCACTTT
CASSLLYLGARDNSPLHF
>NA|TRBJ1-2|TRBV6-6|NA
TGTGCCAGCAGACCCGGGGGGGACTATGGCTACACCTTC
CASRPGGDYGYTF